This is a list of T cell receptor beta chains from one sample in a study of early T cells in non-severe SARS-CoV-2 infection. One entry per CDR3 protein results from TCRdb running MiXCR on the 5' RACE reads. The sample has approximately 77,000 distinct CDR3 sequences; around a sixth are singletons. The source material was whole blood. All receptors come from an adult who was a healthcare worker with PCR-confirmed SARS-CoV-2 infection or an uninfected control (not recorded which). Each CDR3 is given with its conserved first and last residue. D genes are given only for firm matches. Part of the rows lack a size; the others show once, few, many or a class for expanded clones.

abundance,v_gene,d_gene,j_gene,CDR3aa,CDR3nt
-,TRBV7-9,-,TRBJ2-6,CASRMSSGANVLTF,TGTGCCAGCAGAATGTCCTCTGGGGCCAACGTCCTGACTTTC
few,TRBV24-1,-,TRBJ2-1,CATSGRENRIYNEQFF,TGTGCCACCAGTGGGAGGGAAAACAGAATATACAATGAGCAGTTCTTC
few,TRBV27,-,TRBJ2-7,CASSFSVGLLPYEQYF,TGTGCCAGCAGTTTTAGTGTGGGGTTATTACCCTACGAGCAGTACTTC
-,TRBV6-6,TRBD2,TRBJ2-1,CASNQREGLLDEQFF,TGTGCCAGCAACCAGCGGGAGGGGCTGTTGGATGAGCAGTTCTTC
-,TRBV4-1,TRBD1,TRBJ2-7,CASSHGDRNYEQYF,TGCGCCAGCAGCCATGGGGACAGGAACTACGAGCAGTACTTC
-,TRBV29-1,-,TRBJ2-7,CSGGLQENEQYF,TGCAGCGGCGGACTTCAAGAGAACGAGCAGTACTTC
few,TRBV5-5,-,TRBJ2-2,CASSLKSRDTGELFF,TGTGCCAGCAGCTTGAAGTCCAGGGACACCGGGGAGCTGTTTTTT
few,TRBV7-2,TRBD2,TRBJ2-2,CASSLWGTSGTGELFF,TGTGCCAGCAGCTTATGGGGGACTAGCGGCACCGGGGAGCTGTTTTTT
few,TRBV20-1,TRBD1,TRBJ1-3,CSASRTGLGNTIYF,TGCAGTGCTTCCCGGACAGGCCTGGGAAACACCATATATTTT
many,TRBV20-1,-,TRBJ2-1,CSARGYRGISGGPSYNEQFF,TGCAGTGCTAGAGGCTACAGGGGGATTAGCGGGGGTCCCTCCTACAATGAGCAGTTCTTC